This T cell receptor beta chain originates from a study of Ad26.COV2.S vaccination and SARS-CoV-2 variants. This clone was detected only once. Here immunoSEQ multiplex PCR was the method, and the copy in TCRdb shows in-frame clones only, minus some. Here the sample spans 430,000 or so clones, approximately 90% being singletons. Noted treatment: some 19 received Ad26.COV2.S at low or high dose, single or two shots; 5 received placebo; per-sample allocation not given. Day 63 after the first vaccine or placebo injection was the time point for sampling. The CDR3 is 14 residues long. In germline, CDR1 is SGHRS, CDR2 YFSETQ. V shed 4 bases, J shed 2 bases, and the junction held 6 bases outside the gene matches.

The source of this sequence is a person aged 18-65 years who received the Ad26.COV2.S COVID-19 vaccine or a placebo. The chain joins TRBV5-1 to TRBJ2-7, with 7 bases lining up with TRBD1. This specimen consisted of peripheral blood, obtained in a trial of Ad26.COV2.S vaccine versus placebo. CDR3 nucleotide sequence: TGCGCCAGCAGCCAGCCGGGACAGACCTACGAGCAGTACTTC. Amino acid sequence: CASSQPGQTYEQYF.